Presented here are 2 T cell receptor beta chains from one specimen sequenced in a study of early T cells in non-severe SARS-CoV-2 infection. TCRdb re-called the 5' RACE reads through MiXCR, storing one row per CDR3 protein. The data show approximately 70,000 distinct CDR3 sequences, approximately 12% seen once. Sequencing used whole blood. The receptors come from an adult who was a healthcare worker with PCR-confirmed SARS-CoV-2 infection or an uninfected control (not recorded which).

This clonotype was seen many times. The chain recombines TRBV24-1 with TRBJ2-1; D call uncertain. This CDR3 is built from 15 residues. Trimming stripped 7 bases from V and 1 base from J, with 13 bases between. Per germline, CDR1 KGHDR and CDR2 SFDVKD. The CDR3 protein is CATSNTGSSYNEQFF. In nucleotides, the CDR3 is TGTGCCACCAGCAACACGGGTTCATCCTACAATGAGCAGTTCTTC.

The V and J genes are TRBV30 and TRBJ2-7, with D uncertain. The CDR3 consists of 12 residues. V dropped 3 bases and J dropped 7 bases, with 13 bases sitting between them. Germline V gene data show CDR1 as GTSNPN and CDR2 as SVGIG (reference sequence). CDR3: CAWRRSPGEQYF. In nucleotides, the CDR3 is TGTGCCTGGAGAAGAAGTCCTGGGGAGCAGTACTTC.